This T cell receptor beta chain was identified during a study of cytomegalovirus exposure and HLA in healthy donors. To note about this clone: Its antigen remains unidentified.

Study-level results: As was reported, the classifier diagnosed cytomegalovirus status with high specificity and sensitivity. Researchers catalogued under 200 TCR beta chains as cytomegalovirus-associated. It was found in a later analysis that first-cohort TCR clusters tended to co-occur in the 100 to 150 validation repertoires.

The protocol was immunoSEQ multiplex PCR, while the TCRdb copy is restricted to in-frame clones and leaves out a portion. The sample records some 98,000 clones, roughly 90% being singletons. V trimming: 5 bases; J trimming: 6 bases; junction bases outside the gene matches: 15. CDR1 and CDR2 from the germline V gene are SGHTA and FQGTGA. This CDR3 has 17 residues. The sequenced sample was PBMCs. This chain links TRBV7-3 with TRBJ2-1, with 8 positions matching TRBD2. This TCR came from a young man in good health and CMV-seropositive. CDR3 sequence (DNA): TGTGCCAGCAGCCCCTCAGGGGCGGGGGGCCCCCCCAATGAGCAGTTCTTC. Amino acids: CASSPSGAGGPPNEQFF.